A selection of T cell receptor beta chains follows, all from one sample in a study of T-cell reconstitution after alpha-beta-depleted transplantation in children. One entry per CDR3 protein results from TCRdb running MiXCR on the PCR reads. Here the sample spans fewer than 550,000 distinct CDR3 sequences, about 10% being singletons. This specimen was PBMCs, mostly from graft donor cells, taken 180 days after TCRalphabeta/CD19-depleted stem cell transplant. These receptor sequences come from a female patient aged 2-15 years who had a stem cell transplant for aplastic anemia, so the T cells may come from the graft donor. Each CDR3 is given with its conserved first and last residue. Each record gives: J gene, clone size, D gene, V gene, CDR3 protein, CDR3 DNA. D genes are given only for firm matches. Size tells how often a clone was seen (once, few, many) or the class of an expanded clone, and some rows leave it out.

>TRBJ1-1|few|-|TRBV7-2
CASSFAGVKRQLMNTEAFF
TGTGCCAGCAGCTTTGCAGGGGTAAAAAGGCAGTTGATGAACACTGAAGCTTTCTTT
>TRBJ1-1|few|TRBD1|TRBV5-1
CASSSSGTGNSAFF
TGCGCCAGCAGCTCATCCGGGACAGGGAATAGCGCTTTCTTT
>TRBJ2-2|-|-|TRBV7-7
CASSLYLGGGTGTGELFF
TGTGCCAGCAGCTTATATCTAGGAGGGGGGACCGGGACCGGGGAGCTGTTTTTT
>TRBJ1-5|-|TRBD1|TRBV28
CGVGGTGDSNQPQHF
TGCGGCGTAGGGGGGACAGGGGATAGCAATCAGCCCCAGCATTTT
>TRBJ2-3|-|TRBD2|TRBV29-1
CSHGTSGRMTDTQYF
TGCAGCCATGGGACTAGCGGGAGAATGACAGATACGCAGTATTTT
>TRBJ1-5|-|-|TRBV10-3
CAISEGSQGTWAQHF
TGTGCCATCAGTGAAGGGAGCCAGGGTACATGGGCCCAGCATTTT
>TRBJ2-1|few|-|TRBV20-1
CSASSPFPLNEQFF
TGCAGTGCTAGCAGCCCCTTCCCCCTCAATGAGCAGTTCTTC
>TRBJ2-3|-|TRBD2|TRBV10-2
CASSDLRKAGLTQYF
TGCGCCAGCAGCGACCTACGTAAAGCGGGATTGACGCAGTATTTT
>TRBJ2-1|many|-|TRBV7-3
CASSLSPGYEQFF
TGTGCCAGCAGCTTATCCCCAGGGTATGAGCAGTTCTTC
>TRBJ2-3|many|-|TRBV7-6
CASSSGADTQYF
TGTGCCAGCAGCTCAGGGGCAGATACGCAGTATTTT
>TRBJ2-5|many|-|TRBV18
CASSPGAQETQYF
TGTGCCAGCAGCCCCGGGGCCCAAGAGACCCAGTACTTC
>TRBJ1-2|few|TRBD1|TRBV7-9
CASSSRGPGYTF
TGTGCCAGCAGCTCAAGGGGGCCTGGCTACACCTTC
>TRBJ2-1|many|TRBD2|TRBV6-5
CASSYSGGLFREQFF
TGTGCCAGCAGTTACTCGGGGGGACTATTTCGTGAGCAGTTCTTC
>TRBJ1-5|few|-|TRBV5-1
CASRLDRTVGPQHF
TGCGCCAGCCGCCTGGACAGAACCGTCGGGCCCCAGCATTTT
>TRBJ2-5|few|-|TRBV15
CATSRDRGPYQETQYF
TGTGCCACCAGCAGGGACCGGGGACCGTACCAAGAGACCCAGTACTTC
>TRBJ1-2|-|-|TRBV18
CASSLTAGDGYTF
TGTGCCAGCTCCCTGACAGCTGGGGATGGCTACACCTTC
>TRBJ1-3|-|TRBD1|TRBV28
CASSLGQTGNTIYF
TGTGCCAGCAGCCTGGGACAGACTGGAAACACCATATATTTT
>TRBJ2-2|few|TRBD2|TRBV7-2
CASSKGLAATGELFF
TGTGCCAGCAGCAAGGGACTAGCGGCTACCGGGGAGCTGTTTTTT